Listed below are T cell receptor beta chains from one sample, sequenced in a study of shared clonotypes between healthy human individuals. Sequencing used immunoSEQ multiplex PCR; TCRdb keeps in-frame clones, though not all of them. Of about 2 million clones listed, about 95% were seen once; the top ten hold roughly 1.1%. Sequences were obtained from naive CD8+ T cells sorted from blood. All receptors come from a man aged 18 to 30 in good health. The CDR3 runs from the conserved cysteine through the conserved F or W. Each record gives: V gene, J gene, clone size, D gene, CDR3 protein, CDR3 DNA. D genes are given only for firm matches. Clone size is shown for a subset of rows, as once, few, many or a class of expanded clone.

V: TRBV28
J: TRBJ2-5
size: -
D: -
CDR3: CASRAPNQIQETQYF
DNA: TGTGCCAGCAGGGCACCAAACCAGATACAAGAGACCCAGTACTTC

V: TRBV6-4
J: TRBJ2-5
size: -
D: -
CDR3: CASSGISGGVIQSEETQYF
DNA: TGTGCCAGCAGTGGTATCTCTGGTGGAGTTATCCAGAGTGAGGAGACCCAGTACTTC

V: TRBV5-1
J: TRBJ2-1
size: -
D: TRBD2
CDR3: CASSSAGLAINNEQFF
DNA: TGCGCCAGCAGCTCCGCGGGACTAGCGATAAACAATGAGCAGTTCTTC

V: TRBV5-4
J: TRBJ2-3
size: -
D: TRBD2
CDR3: CASSLALAGADTQYF
DNA: TGTGCCAGCAGCTTGGCATTAGCGGGTGCAGATACGCAGTATTTT

V: TRBV28
J: TRBJ1-2
size: -
D: TRBD1
CDR3: CASSLDRAIPNPNYGYTF
DNA: TGTGCCAGCAGTCTTGACAGGGCGATCCCTAATCCTAACTATGGCTACACCTTC

V: TRBV6-4
J: TRBJ2-1
size: once
D: -
CDR3: CASSDATGWRDDYEQFF
DNA: TGTGCCAGCAGTGACGCAACGGGTTGGCGGGACGACTATGAGCAGTTCTTC

V: TRBV5-1
J: TRBJ2-7
size: -
D: -
CDR3: CASSLAGGPSYEQYF
DNA: TGCGCCAGCAGCTTGGCCGGGGGGCCCTCCTACGAGCAGTACTTC

V: TRBV10-2
J: TRBJ2-1
size: -
D: TRBD1
CDR3: CASSAYRGSYNEQFF
DNA: TGCGCCAGCAGTGCATACAGGGGCTCCTACAATGAGCAGTTCTTC

V: TRBV13
J: TRBJ2-2
size: -
D: -
CDR3: CASSLGQMITGELFF
DNA: TGTGCCAGCAGCTTAGGACAGATGATCACCGGGGAGCTGTTTTTT

V: TRBV30
J: TRBJ2-1
size: -
D: TRBD2
CDR3: CAWRPNSGGRLFEQFF
DNA: TGTGCCTGGAGACCAAATAGCGGGGGGCGCCTTTTCGAGCAGTTCTTC

V: TRBV9
J: TRBJ2-7
size: -
D: -
CDR3: CASSQGYPSSYEQYF
DNA: TGTGCCAGCAGCCAGGGTTACCCCAGCTCCTACGAGCAGTACTTC

V: TRBV30
J: TRBJ1-1
size: -
D: TRBD1
CDR3: CAWSVHGTGGLNTEAFF
DNA: TGTGCCTGGAGTGTACACGGGACAGGGGGCCTGAACACTGAAGCTTTCTTT

V: TRBV2
J: TRBJ2-1
size: -
D: -
CDR3: CASSEVGYNEQFF
DNA: TGTGCCAGCAGTGAAGTCGGGTACAATGAGCAGTTCTTC

V: TRBV5-6
J: TRBJ2-5
size: -
D: TRBD1
CDR3: CASSEGTGVETQYF
DNA: TGTGCCAGCAGCGAAGGGACAGGGGTGGAGACCCAGTACTTC

V: TRBV7-9
J: TRBJ2-3
size: -
D: TRBD1
CDR3: CASSLLWTGGHSGTDTQYF
DNA: TGTGCCAGCAGCTTACTATGGACAGGGGGCCATTCGGGCACAGATACGCAGTATTTT

V: TRBV28
J: TRBJ2-7
size: -
D: -
CDR3: CASRRDTAFGEQYF
DNA: TGTGCCAGCAGACGGGACACCGCCTTCGGCGAGCAGTACTTC

V: TRBV27
J: TRBJ2-7
size: -
D: -
CDR3: CASSALTGYEQYF
DNA: TGTGCCAGCAGTGCTTTGACAGGCTACGAGCAGTACTTC

V: TRBV5-4
J: TRBJ2-5
size: -
D: -
CDR3: CASSLGGEETQYF
DNA: TGTGCCAGCAGCTTGGGTGGGGAAGAGACCCAGTACTTC

V: TRBV7-9
J: TRBJ2-5
size: -
D: TRBD2
CDR3: CASSSSSGGTKETQYF
DNA: TGTGCCAGCAGCTCCTCTAGCGGGGGGACGAAGGAGACCCAGTACTTC

V: TRBV29-1
J: TRBJ2-7
size: -
D: -
CDR3: CSVWLRGTYEQYF
DNA: TGCAGCGTTTGGCTCCGGGGCACCTACGAGCAGTACTTC

V: TRBV27
J: TRBJ2-3
size: -
D: -
CDR3: CASSSMGTEDTQYF
DNA: TGTGCCAGCAGTTCTATGGGGACGGAAGATACGCAGTATTTT

V: TRBV9
J: TRBJ2-1
size: -
D: -
CDR3: CASSVARGVYNEQFF
DNA: TGTGCCAGCAGCGTAGCGAGAGGGGTCTACAATGAGCAGTTCTTC

V: TRBV2
J: TRBJ1-4
size: -
D: -
CDR3: CASSALDRRTNEKLFF
DNA: TGTGCCAGCAGTGCCCTCGACAGGAGAACTAATGAAAAACTGTTTTTT

V: TRBV6-1
J: TRBJ1-6
size: once
D: -
CDR3: CASRGVGSPLHF
DNA: TGTGCCAGCAGGGGGGTGGGTTCACCCCTCCACTTT

V: TRBV5-6
J: TRBJ1-6
size: -
D: TRBD1
CDR3: CASSYPGQGEGSPLHF
DNA: TGTGCCAGCAGCTATCCGGGACAGGGGGAGGGTTCACCCCTCCACTTT

V: TRBV5-1
J: TRBJ2-7
size: few
D: TRBD1
CDR3: CASSAGQGYEQYF
DNA: TGCGCCAGCAGCGCGGGACAGGGCTACGAGCAGTACTTC

V: TRBV10-2
J: TRBJ1-2
size: -
D: TRBD1
CDR3: CASSELVGDRDPRGDPDYGYTF
DNA: TGCGCCAGCAGTGAGCTGGTCGGAGACAGGGACCCGCGAGGAGACCCGGACTATGGCTACACCTTC

V: TRBV6-5
J: TRBJ2-7
size: -
D: -
CDR3: CASSYSGSSYEQYF
DNA: TGTGCCAGCAGTTACTCGGGTAGCTCCTACGAGCAGTACTTC

V: TRBV5-6
J: TRBJ2-2
size: -
D: TRBD1
CDR3: CASSISGTEINTGELFF
DNA: TGTGCCAGCAGCATCTCCGGGACAGAGATAAACACCGGGGAGCTGTTTTTT

V: TRBV7-9
J: TRBJ2-1
size: once
D: -
CDR3: CASSLRDGEFNEQFF
DNA: TGTGCCAGCAGCTTAAGGGACGGAGAATTCAATGAGCAGTTCTTC

V: TRBV10-2
J: TRBJ2-7
size: -
D: -
CDR3: CASGGTASYEQYF
DNA: TGCGCCAGCGGCGGGACAGCCTCCTACGAGCAGTACTTC

V: TRBV14
J: TRBJ1-1
size: -
D: -
CDR3: CASSYMTANTEAFF
DNA: TGTGCCAGCAGCTACATGACTGCGAACACTGAAGCTTTCTTT

V: TRBV7-9
J: TRBJ2-2
size: -
D: TRBD1
CDR3: CASSKQTGYTGELFF
DNA: TGTGCCAGCAGCAAGCAGACAGGGTACACCGGGGAGCTGTTTTTT

V: TRBV11-2
J: TRBJ1-6
size: few
D: -
CDR3: CASTLPGGPLYNSPLHF
DNA: TGTGCCAGCACATTACCGGGAGGTCCTCTCTATAATTCACCCCTCCACTTT

V: TRBV11-2
J: TRBJ1-1
size: -
D: -
CDR3: CASSLVPQAWDTEAFF
DNA: TGTGCCAGCAGCTTAGTTCCCCAAGCTTGGGACACTGAAGCTTTCTTT

V: TRBV7-9
J: TRBJ2-1
size: -
D: TRBD2
CDR3: CASSLRLAGVNEQFF
DNA: TGTGCCAGCAGCTTACGACTAGCGGGAGTGAATGAGCAGTTCTTC

V: TRBV10-3
J: TRBJ1-1
size: -
D: -
CDR3: CAISVTGPNTEAFF
DNA: TGTGCCATCAGTGTGACAGGCCCGAACACTGAAGCTTTCTTT

V: TRBV7-8
J: TRBJ2-1
size: -
D: TRBD2
CDR3: CASSHGGLAGDGGYNEQFF
DNA: TGTGCCAGCAGCCACGGGGGACTAGCGGGAGATGGGGGTTACAATGAGCAGTTCTTC

V: TRBV19
J: TRBJ1-6
size: -
D: -
CDR3: CASRIGEGGSPLHF
DNA: TGTGCCAGTAGGATTGGGGAGGGCGGATCACCCCTCCACTTT

V: TRBV29-1
J: TRBJ2-1
size: -
D: TRBD2
CDR3: CSVEEWEGGVVNEQFF
DNA: TGCAGCGTTGAAGAGTGGGAGGGAGGTGTCGTCAATGAGCAGTTCTTC

V: TRBV6-5
J: TRBJ2-7
size: -
D: -
CDR3: CASSYGGSYEQYF
DNA: TGTGCCAGCAGTTATGGGGGTTCCTACGAGCAGTACTTC

V: TRBV28
J: TRBJ1-1
size: -
D: -
CDR3: CASYLSFAGDTEAFF
DNA: TGTGCCAGCTACCTTTCCTTTGCAGGGGACACTGAAGCTTTCTTT

V: TRBV28
J: TRBJ1-1
size: -
D: TRBD1
CDR3: CASSLNQGVFNVLNTEAFF
DNA: TGTGCCAGCAGTTTGAACCAGGGGGTGTTTAATGTCCTGAACACTGAAGCTTTCTTT

V: TRBV7-2
J: TRBJ2-5
size: few
D: -
CDR3: CASSFGGPQETQYF
DNA: TGTGCCAGCAGCTTCGGCGGCCCTCAAGAGACCCAGTACTTC

V: TRBV6-4
J: TRBJ1-1
size: -
D: -
CDR3: CASSQGRSTEAFF
DNA: TGTGCCAGCTCACAGGGCCGTAGCACTGAAGCTTTCTTT

V: TRBV5-1
J: TRBJ2-7
size: few
D: TRBD2
CDR3: CASSTAGLAAYEQYF
DNA: TGCGCCAGCAGCACCGCGGGACTAGCGGCCTACGAGCAGTACTTC